The following is a T cell receptor beta chain sequence with its context. Its specificity is unknown. The CD45RO-CCR7+CD27+CD95- phenotype denoted naive CD8+ T cells. The data derive from a study of CXCR3-negative and CXCR3-positive naive CD8 T cells. Regarding the study as a whole: Hydrophobicity was higher for TRB CDR3s found in CXCR3-positive naive cells than in CXCR3-negative naive cells. Naive subsets displayed similar surface CD5, and TCR strength was inferred from TRB CDR3 properties.

The method, 5' RACE with UMI labels, was used to prepare the TRB cDNA libraries. TCRdb derives one entry per CDR3 protein from the 5' RACE reads, leaving out DNA. The sample table includes roughly 70,000 distinct CDR3 sequences. CDR3 length equals 13 residues. Germline V CDR1 and CDR2: MDHEN, SYDVKM. This clonotype was obtained from a human donor in good health. Some clones in this sample may be carry-over from other donors' samples. This chain links TRBV28 with TRBJ1-5; TCRdb indicates TRBD1, and absent DNA this call remains unverified. The sample comprised naive CXCR3- CD8+ T cells from blood. The subset was: CD45RO-CCR7+CD27+CD95- naive CD8+ T cells lacking CXCR3 (TNR3-). CDR3 region: CATTMGVAQPQHF.